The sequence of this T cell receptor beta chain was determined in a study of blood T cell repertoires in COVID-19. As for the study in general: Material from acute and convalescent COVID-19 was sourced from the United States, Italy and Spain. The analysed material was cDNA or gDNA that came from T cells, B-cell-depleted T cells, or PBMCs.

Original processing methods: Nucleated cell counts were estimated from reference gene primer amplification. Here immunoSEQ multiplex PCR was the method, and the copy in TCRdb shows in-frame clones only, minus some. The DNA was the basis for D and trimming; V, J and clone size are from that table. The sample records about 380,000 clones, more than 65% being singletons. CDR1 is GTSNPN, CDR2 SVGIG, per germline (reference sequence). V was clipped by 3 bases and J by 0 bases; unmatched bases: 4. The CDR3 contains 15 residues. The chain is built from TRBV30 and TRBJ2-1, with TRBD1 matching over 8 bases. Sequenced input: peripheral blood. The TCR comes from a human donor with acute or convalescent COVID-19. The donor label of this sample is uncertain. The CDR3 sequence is CAWSTGTGSYNEQFF. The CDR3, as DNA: TGTGCCTGGAGCACCGGGACAGGCTCCTACAATGAGCAGTTCTTC.